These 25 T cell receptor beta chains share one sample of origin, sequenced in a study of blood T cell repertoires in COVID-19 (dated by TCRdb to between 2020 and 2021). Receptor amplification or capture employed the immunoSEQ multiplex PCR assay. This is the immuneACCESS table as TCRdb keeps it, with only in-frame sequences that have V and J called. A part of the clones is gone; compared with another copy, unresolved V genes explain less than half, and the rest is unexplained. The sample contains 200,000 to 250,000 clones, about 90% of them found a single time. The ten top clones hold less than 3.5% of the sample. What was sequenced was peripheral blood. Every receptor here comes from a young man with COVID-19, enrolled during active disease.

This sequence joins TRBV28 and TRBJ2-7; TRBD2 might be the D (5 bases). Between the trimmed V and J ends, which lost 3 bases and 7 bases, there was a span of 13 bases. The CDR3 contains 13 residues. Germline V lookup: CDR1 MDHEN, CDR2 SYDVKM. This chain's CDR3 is CASSFQSPGEQYF. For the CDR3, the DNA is TGTGCCAGCAGTTTTCAATCCCCGGGGGAGCAGTACTTC.

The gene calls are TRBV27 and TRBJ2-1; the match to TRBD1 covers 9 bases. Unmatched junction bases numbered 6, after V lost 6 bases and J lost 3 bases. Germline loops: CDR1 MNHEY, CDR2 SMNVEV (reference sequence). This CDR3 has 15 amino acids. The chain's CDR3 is CASRIQGAFYNEQFF. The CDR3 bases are TGTGCCAGCAGAATACAGGGGGCGTTCTACAATGAGCAGTTCTTC.

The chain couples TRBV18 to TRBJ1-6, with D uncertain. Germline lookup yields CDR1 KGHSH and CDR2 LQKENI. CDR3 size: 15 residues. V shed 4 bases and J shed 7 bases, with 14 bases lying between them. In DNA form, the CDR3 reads TGTGCCAGCTCACTACTTTCGGGATCCAATTCACCCCTCCACTTT. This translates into CASSLLSGSNSPLHF.

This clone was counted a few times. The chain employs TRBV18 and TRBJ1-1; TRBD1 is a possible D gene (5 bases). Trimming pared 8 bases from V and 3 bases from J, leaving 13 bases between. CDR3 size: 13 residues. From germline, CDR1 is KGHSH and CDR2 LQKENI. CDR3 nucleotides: TGTGCCAGCGCCACAGGATCCGACACTGAAGCTTTCTTT. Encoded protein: CASATGSDTEAFF. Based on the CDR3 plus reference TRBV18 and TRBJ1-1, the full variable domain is NAGVMQNPRHLVRRRGQEARLRCSPMKGHSHVYWYRQLPEEGLKFMVYLQKENIIDESGMPKERFSAEFPKEGPSILRIQQVVRGDSAAYFCASATGSDTEAFFGQGTRLTVV.

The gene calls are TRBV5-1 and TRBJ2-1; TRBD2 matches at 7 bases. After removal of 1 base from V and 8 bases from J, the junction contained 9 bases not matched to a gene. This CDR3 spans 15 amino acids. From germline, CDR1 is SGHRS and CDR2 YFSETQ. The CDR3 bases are TGCGCCAGCAGCTTGTATCCTGGGAGGGAGTATGAGCAGTTCTTC. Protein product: CASSLYPGREYEQFF.

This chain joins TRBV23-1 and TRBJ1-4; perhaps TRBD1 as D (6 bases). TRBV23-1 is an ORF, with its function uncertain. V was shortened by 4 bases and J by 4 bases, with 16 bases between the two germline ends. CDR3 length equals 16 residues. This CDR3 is CASSLFRQAYNEKLFF. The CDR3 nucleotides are TGCGCCAGCAGTCTCTTTAGACAGGCTTATAATGAAAAACTGTTTTTT.

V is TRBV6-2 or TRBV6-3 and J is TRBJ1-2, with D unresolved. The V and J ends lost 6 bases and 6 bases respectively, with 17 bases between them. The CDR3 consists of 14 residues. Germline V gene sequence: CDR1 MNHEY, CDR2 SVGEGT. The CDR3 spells CASSLNSPRDGYTF. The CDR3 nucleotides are TGTGCCAGCAGCCTGAACAGCCCGAGGGATGGCTACACCTTC.

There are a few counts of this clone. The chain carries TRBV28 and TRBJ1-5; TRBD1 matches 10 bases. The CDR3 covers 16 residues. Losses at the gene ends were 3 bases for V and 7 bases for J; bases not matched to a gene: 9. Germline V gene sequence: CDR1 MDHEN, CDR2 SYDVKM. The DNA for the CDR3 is TGTGCCAGCAGTTTCCCTCAGGGACAGGGGAGGCAGCCCCAGCATTTT. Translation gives CASSFPQGQGRQPQHF.

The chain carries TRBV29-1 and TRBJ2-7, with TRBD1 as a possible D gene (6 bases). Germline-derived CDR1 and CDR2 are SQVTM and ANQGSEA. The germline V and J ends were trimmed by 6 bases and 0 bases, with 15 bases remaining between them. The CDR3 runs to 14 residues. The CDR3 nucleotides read TGCAGCGTCATACAGGGTTTGATCTCCTACGAGCAGTACTTC. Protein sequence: CSVIQGLISYEQYF.

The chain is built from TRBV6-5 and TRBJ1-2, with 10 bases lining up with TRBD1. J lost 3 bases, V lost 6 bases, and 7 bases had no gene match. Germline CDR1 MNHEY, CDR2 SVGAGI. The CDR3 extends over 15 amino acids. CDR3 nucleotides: TGTGCCAGCAGCGCCCGGGACAGGGGCTACTATGGCTACACCTTC. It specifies CASSARDRGYYGYTF.

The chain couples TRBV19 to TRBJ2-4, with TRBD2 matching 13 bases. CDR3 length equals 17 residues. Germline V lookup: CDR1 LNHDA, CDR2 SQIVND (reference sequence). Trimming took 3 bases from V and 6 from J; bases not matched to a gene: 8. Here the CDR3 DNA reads TGTGCCAGTAGTATCTCCGGGACTAGCGGGATAATAAACATTCAGTACTTC. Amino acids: CASSISGTSGIINIQYF. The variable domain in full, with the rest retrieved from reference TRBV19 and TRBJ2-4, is DGGITQSPKYLFRKEGQNVTLSCEQNLNHDAMYWYRQDPGQGLRLIYYSQIVNDFQKGDIAEGYSVSREKKESFPLTVTSAQKNPTAFYLCASSISGTSGIINIQYFGAGTRLSVL.

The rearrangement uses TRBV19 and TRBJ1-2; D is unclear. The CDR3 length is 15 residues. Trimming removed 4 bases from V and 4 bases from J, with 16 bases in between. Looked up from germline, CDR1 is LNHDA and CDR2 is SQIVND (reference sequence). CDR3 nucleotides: TGTGCCAGTAGTACGGAACACCGGGTCTCCTATGGCTACACCTTC. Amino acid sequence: CASSTEHRVSYGYTF.

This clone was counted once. The DNA of the CDR3 is TGTGCCTGGAGTGTTTCGAGGGTGGGGACCGGGGAGCTGTTTTTT. It is translated as CAWSVSRVGTGELFF. V gene TRBV30 combines with J gene TRBJ2-2, with D possibly matching TRBD2 (5 bases). Trimming stripped 0 bases from V and 5 bases from J, with 13 bases between. The germline CDR1 and CDR2 sequences are GTSNPN and SVGIG (reference sequence). This CDR3 contains 15 residues.

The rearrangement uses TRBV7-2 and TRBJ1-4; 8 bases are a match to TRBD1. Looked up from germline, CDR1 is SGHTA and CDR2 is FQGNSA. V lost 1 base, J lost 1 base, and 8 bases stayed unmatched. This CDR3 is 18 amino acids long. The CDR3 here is CASSLVPPGQGTNEKLFF. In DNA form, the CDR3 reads TGTGCCAGCAGCTTAGTACCCCCTGGACAGGGAACTAATGAAAAACTGTTTTTT.

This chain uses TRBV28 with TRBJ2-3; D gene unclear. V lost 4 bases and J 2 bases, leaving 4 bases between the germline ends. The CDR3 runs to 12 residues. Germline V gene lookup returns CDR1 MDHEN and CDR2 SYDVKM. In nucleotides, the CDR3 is TGTGCCAGCAGTTCCATCACAGATACGCAGTATTTT. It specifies CASSSITDTQYF.

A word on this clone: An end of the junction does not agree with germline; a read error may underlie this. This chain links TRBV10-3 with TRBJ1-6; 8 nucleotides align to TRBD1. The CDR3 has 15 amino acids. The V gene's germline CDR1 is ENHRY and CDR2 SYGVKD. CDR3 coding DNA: TGTGCCAGCAGTGAGTCAGACAGGGGTACTTCACCCCTCCACTTT. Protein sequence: CASSESDRGTSPLHF.

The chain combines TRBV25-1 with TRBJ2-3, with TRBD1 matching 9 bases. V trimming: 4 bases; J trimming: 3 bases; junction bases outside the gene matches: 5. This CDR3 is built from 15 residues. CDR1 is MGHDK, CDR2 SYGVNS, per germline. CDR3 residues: CASSAGQGITDTQYF. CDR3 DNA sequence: TGTGCCAGCAGTGCAGGACAGGGGATTACAGATACGCAGTATTTT.

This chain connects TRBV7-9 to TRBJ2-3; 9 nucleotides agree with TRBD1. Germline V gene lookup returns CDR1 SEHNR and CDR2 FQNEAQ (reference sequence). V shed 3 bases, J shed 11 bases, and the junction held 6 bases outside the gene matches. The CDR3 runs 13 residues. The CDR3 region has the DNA TGTGCCAGCAGCTTGGGTCGGGACAGGGAGCAGTATTTT. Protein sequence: CASSLGRDREQYF.

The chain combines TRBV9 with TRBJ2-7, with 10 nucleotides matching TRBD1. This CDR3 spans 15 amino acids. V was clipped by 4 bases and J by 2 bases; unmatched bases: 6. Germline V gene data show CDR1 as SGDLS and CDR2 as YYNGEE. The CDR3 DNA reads TGTGCCAGCAGCTTTTCCGGGACAGGGGCCTACGAGCAGTACTTC. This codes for CASSFSGTGAYEQYF. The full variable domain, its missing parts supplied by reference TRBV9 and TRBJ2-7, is DSGVTQTPKHLITATGQRVTLRCSPRSGDLSVYWYQQSLDQGLQFLIQYYNGEERAKGNILERFSAQQFPDLHSELNLSSLELGDSALYFCASSFSGTGAYEQYFGPGTRLTVT.

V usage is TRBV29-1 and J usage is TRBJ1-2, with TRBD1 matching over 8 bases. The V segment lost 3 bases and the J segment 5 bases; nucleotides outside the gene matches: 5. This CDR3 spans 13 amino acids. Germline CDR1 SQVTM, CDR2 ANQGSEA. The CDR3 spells CSVEVTGGYGYTF. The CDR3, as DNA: TGCAGCGTTGAGGTCACAGGGGGATATGGCTACACCTTC.

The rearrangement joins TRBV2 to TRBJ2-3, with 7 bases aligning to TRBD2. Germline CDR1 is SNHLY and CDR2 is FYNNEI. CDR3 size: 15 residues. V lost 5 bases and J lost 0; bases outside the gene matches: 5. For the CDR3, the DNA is TGTGCCAGCAGTCCGAGCGGGGTTAGCACAGATACGCAGTATTTT. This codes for CASSPSGVSTDTQYF.

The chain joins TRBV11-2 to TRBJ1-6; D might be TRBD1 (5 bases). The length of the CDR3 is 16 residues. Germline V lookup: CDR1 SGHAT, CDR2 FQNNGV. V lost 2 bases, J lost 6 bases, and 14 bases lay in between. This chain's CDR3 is CASSLSRAWGNSPLHF. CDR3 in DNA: TGTGCCAGCAGCTTAAGCAGGGCCTGGGGTAATTCACCCCTCCACTTT. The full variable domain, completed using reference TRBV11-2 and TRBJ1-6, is EAGVAQSPRYKIIEKRQSVAFWCNPISGHATLYWYQQILGQGPKLLIQFQNNGVVDDSQLPKDRFSAERLKGVDSTLKIQPAKLEDSAVYLCASSLSRAWGNSPLHFGNGTRLTVT.

This chain's CDR3 is CASSQVAGATNEKLFF. CDR3 DNA sequence: TGTGCCAGCAGCCAAGTCGCCGGGGCAACTAATGAAAAACTGTTTTTT. The V gene is TRBV4-2, the J gene TRBJ1-4; D gene uncertain. Per germline, CDR1 LGHNA and CDR2 YNFKEQ. The V end lost 1 base, the J end lost 0 bases, and 9 bases lay between the germline ends. There are 16 residues in the CDR3.

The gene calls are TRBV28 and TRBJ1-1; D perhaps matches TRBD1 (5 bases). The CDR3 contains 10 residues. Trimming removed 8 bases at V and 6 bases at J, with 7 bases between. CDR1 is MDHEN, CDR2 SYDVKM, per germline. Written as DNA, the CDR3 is TGTGCCAGCCGGGGGTCTGAAGCTTTCTTT. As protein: CASRGSEAFF.

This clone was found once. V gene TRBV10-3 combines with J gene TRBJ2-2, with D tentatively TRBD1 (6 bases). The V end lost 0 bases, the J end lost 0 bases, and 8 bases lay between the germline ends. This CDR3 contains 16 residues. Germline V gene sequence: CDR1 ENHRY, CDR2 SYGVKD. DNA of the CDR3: TGTGCCATCAGTGAGTCAGGACAGTCGAACACCGGGGAGCTGTTTTTT. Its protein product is CAISESGQSNTGELFF.